This T cell receptor beta chain comes out of a study of T cells in Graves' hyperthyroidism and ophthalmopathy. This clonotype showed up many times. There are 14 residues in the CDR3. Trimming cost V 4 bases and J 5 bases, with 12 bases left between them. The germline CDR1 and CDR2 sequences are MDHEN and SYDVKM. Amplified regions were TCR beta CDR3 sequences from RNA transcripts. HTBI primers were employed in a first-round RT-PCR of the TCR CDR3. TCRdb analysed the multiplex PCR reads with MiXCR anew, one entry per CDR3 protein. The sample yields about 350,000 distinct CDR3 sequences, over 11% seen once. If no ophthalmopathy progression occurred within 18 months, Graves' hyperthyroidism was stable.

The V call is TRBV28, the J call TRBJ2-1; D is uncertain. Sequencing was carried out using blood. This clonotype was obtained from a young woman with Graves' hyperthyroidism. The DNA for the CDR3 is TGTGCCAGCAGTTCTATGGGATCCCACAATGAGCAGTTCTTC. Its protein product is CASSSMGSHNEQFF.